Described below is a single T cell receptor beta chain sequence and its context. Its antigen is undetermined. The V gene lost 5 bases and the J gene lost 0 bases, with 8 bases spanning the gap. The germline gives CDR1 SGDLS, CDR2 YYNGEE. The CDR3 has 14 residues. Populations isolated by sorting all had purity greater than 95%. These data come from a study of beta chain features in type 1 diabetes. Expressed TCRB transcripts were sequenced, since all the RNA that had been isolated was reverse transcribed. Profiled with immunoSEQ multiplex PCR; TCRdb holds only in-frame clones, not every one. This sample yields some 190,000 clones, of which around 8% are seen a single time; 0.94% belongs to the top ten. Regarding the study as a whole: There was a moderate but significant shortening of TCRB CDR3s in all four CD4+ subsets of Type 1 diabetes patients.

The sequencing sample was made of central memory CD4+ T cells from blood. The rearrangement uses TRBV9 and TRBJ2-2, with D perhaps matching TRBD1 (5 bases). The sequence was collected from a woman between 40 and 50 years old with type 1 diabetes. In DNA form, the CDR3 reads TGTGCCAGCAGGGACACCTCGAACACCGGGGAGCTGTTTTTT. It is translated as CASRDTSNTGELFF.